The entry below describes one T cell receptor (beta chain). The antigen is unknown. The data originate from a study of shared clonotypes between healthy human individuals. General study results and limits: Donor clonotype sharing was expected to depend on sequencing depth.

Each cell subset's genomic DNA was divided evenly among several immunoSEQ plates. TCRdb's copy holds only in-frame clones and misses some; the assay was immunoSEQ multiplex PCR. This sample carries about 330,000 clones, roughly 84% of them seen once, and the ten largest clones take 15% to 20%. Both CD45RO+ cells and CCR7-negative CD45RA+ TemRA cells were combined to make up CD8 memory. Trimming at V came to 7 bases and at J to 5 bases, leaving 11 bases not matched to a gene. There are 15 residues in the CDR3. Germline loops: CDR1 MNHEY, CDR2 SVGAGI. The chain combines TRBV6-5 with TRBJ2-1; TRBD1 matches at 7 bases. The TCR originated in a man between 18 and 35 years old in good health. The source material was memory CD8+ T cells sorted from blood. Subset here: CD45RO+ cells pooled with CCR7-negative TemRA cells. CDR3 loop: CASTWGQGVNNEQFF. CDR3 nucleotides: TGTGCCAGCACATGGGGGCAGGGGGTTAACAATGAGCAGTTCTTC.